This T cell receptor beta chain derives from a study of post-analysis software for immune sequencing data. Study-wide findings and caveats: TRBV segments more frequent in patients than in controls numbered about five and included TRBV5-6, TRBV5-1 and TRBV20-1.

Between the trimmed V and J ends, which lost 4 bases and 5 bases, there was a span of 12 bases. CDR3 length: 14 amino acids. Germline CDR1 is LGHNA and CDR2 is YSLEER. TCR beta cDNA libraries included unique molecular identifiers. TCRdb used MiXCR to reprocess the PCR reads, holding one entry per CDR3 protein. The data show about 430,000 distinct CDR3 sequences, 39% seen once. As concerns this clonotype: Its target is not known.

The receptor was derived from a girl aged 2 to 10 with multiple sclerosis. The V gene is TRBV4-3, the J gene TRBJ2-1; maybe TRBD2 (5 bases). The sequencing input was blood. The CDR3 sequence: CASSPELGNNEQFF. CDR3 nucleotide sequence: TGCGCCAGCAGCCCGGAACTAGGGAACAATGAGCAGTTCTTC.